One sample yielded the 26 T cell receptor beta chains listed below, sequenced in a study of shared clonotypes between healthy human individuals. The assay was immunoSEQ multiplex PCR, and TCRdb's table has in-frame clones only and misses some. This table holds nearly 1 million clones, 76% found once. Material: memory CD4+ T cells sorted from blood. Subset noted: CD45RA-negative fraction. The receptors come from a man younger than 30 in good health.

CDR3 in amino acids: CASRLGRSTDTQYF. The DNA for the CDR3 is TGTGCCAGTCGATTGGGGAGGAGCACAGATACGCAGTATTTT. The rearrangement joins TRBV18 to TRBJ2-3; possible D gene TRBD2, 6 bases. Deletions cut 9 bases from V and 0 bases from J, with 13 bases between. Germline values: CDR1 KGHSH, CDR2 LQKENI. The CDR3 is made up of 14 amino acids.

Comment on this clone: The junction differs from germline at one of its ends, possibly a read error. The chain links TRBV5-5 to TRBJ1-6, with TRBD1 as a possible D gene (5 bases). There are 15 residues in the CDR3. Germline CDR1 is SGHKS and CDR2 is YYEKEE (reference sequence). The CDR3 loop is CASRAGTSNNSPLHF. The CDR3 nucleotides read TGTGCCAGCAGGGCCGGGACCTCCAATAATTCACCCCTCCACTTT.

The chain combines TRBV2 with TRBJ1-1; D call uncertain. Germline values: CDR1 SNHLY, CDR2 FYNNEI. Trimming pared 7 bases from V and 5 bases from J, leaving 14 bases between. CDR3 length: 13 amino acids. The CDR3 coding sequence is TGTGCCAGCACCGGACCAACGAGAACTGAAGCTTTCTTT. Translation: CASTGPTRTEAFF. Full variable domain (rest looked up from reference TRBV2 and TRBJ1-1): EPEVTQTPSHQVTQMGQEVILRCVPISNHLYFYWYRQILGQKVEFLVSFYNNEISEKSEIFDDQFSVERPDGSNFTLKIRSTKLEDSAMYFCASTGPTRTEAFFGQGTRLTVV.

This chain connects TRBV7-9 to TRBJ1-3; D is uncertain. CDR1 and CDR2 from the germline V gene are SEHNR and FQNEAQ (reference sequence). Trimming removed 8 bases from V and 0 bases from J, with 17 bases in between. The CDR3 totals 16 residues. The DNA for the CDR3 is TGTGCCAGCCTTGGAGGACGGCGAGTCTCTGGAAACACCATATATTTT. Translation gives CASLGGRRVSGNTIYF.

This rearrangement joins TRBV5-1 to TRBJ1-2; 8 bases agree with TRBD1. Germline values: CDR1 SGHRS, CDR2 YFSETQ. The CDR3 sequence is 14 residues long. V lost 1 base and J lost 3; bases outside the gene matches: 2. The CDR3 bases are TGCGCCAGCAGCTTGCAGGGGGCAGACTATGGCTACACCTTC. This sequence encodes CASSLQGADYGYTF.

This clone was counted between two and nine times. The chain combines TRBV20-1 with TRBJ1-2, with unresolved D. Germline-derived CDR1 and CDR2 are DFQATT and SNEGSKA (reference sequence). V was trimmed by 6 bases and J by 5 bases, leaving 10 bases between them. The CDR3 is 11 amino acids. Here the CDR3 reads CSATKEYGYTF. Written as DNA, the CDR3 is TGCAGTGCCACGAAAGAATATGGCTACACCTTC.

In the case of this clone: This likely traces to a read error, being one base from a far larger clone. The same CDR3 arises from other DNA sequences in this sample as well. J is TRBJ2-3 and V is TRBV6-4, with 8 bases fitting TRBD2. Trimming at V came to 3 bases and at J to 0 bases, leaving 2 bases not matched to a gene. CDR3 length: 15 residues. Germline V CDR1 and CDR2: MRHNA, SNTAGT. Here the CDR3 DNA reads TGTGCCAGCAGTGATGCTAGCGGGAGCACAGATACGCAGTATTTT. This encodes CASSDASGSTDTQYF.

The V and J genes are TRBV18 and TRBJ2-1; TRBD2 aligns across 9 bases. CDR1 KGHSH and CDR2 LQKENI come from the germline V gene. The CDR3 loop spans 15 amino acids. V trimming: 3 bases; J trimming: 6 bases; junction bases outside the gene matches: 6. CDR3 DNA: TGTGCCAGCTCACCTCAGCGGGGGGACCTCAATGAGCAGTTCTTC. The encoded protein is CASSPQRGDLNEQFF.

DNA for the CDR3: TGTGCCAGCAGCCCGGGGACCTTCTTGGGCGAGCAGTACTTC. This sequence encodes CASSPGTFLGEQYF. V is TRBV11-2 and J is TRBJ2-7; possibly TRBD1 or TRBD2 for D (5 bases each). In germline, CDR1 is SGHAT, CDR2 FQNNGV. Between the trimmed V and J ends, which lost 5 bases and 6 bases, there was a span of 17 bases. This CDR3 has 14 residues. Supplemented by reference TRBV11-2 and TRBJ2-7, the full variable domain reads EAGVAQSPRYKIIEKRQSVAFWCNPISGHATLYWYQQILGQGPKLLIQFQNNGVVDDSQLPKDRFSAERLKGVDSTLKIQPAKLEDSAVYLCASSPGTFLGEQYFGPGTRLTVT.

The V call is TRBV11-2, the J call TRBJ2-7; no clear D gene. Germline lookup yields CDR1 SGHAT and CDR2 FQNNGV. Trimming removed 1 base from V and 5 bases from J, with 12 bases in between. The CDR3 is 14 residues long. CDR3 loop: CASSLGGSIDEQYF. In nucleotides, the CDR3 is TGTGCCAGCAGCTTAGGTGGGTCAATAGACGAGCAGTACTTC.

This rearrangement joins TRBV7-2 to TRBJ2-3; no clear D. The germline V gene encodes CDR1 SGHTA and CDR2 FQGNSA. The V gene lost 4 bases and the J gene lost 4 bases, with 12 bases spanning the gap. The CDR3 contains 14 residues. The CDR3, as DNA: TGTGCCAGCAGCTCCTCCGAGCAGGCAGATACGCAGTATTTT. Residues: CASSSSEQADTQYF.

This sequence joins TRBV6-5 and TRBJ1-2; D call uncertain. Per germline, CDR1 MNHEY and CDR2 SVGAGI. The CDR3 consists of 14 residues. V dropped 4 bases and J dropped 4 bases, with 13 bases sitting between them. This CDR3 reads CASSFSRFGYGYTF. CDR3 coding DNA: TGTGCCAGCAGTTTTTCCCGGTTCGGCTATGGCTACACCTTC.

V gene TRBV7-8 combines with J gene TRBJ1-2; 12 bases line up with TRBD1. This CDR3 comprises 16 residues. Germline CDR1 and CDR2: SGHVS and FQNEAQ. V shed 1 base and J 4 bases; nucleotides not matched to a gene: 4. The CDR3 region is CASSLEGTGGIYGYTF. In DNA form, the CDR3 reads TGTGCCAGCAGCTTAGAGGGGACAGGGGGCATCTATGGCTACACCTTC.

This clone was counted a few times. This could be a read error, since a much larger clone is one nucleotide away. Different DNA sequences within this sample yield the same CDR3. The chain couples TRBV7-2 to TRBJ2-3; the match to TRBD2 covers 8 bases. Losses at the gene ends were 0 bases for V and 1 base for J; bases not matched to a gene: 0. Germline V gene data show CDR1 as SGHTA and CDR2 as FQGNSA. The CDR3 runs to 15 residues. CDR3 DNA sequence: TGTGCCAGCAGCTTAGCTAGCGGGGGCACAGATACGCAGTATTTT. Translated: CASSLASGGTDTQYF.

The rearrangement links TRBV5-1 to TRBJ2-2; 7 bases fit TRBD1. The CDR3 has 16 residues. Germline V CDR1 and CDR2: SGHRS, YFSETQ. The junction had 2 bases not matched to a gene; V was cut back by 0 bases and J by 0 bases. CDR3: CASSLATGTNTGELFF. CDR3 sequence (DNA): TGCGCCAGCAGCTTGGCGACAGGGACGAACACCGGGGAGCTGTTTTTT.

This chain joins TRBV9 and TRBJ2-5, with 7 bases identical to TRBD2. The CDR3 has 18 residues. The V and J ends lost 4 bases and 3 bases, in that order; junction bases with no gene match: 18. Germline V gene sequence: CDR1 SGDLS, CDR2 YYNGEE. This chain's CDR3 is CASSLRGLEGGPEETQYF. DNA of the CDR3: TGTGCCAGCAGCCTCAGAGGGTTGGAGGGAGGGCCGGAAGAGACCCAGTACTTC.

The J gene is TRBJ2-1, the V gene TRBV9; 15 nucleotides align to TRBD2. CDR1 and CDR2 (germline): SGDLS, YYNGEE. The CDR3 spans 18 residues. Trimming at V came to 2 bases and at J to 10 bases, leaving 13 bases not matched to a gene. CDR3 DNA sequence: TGTGCCAGCAGCGTTGAATCAGGAGGGACTAGCGGGAGGCGGGAGCAGTTCTTC. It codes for CASSVESGGTSGRREQFF.

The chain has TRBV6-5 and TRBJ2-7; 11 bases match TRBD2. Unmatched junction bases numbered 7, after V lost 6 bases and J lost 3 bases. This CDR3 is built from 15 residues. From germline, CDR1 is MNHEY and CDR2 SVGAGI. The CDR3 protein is CASRLWLAGGYEQYF. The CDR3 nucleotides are TGTGCCAGCAGGTTATGGCTAGCGGGGGGCTACGAGCAGTACTTC.

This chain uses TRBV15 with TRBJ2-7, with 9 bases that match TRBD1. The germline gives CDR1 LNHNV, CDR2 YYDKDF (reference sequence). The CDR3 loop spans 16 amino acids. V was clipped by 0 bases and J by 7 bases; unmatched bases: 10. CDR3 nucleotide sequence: TGTGCCACCAGCAGAGATGTTCACAGGGGGCTAGAAGAGCAGTACTTC. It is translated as CATSRDVHRGLEEQYF.

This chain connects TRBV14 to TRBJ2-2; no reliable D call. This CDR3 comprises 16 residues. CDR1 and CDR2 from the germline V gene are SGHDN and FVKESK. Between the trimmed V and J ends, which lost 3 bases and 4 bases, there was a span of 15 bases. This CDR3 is CASSHNRIRSTGELFF. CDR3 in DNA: TGTGCCAGCAGCCACAATCGGATCCGAAGCACCGGGGAGCTGTTTTTT.

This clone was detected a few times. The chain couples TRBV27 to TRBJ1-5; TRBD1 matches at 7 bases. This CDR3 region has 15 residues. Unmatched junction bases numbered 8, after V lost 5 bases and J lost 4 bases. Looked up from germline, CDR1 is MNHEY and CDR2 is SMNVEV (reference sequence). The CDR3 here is CASSAGGRSNQPQHF. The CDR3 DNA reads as TGTGCCAGCAGTGCAGGGGGACGCTCGAATCAGCCCCAGCATTTT.

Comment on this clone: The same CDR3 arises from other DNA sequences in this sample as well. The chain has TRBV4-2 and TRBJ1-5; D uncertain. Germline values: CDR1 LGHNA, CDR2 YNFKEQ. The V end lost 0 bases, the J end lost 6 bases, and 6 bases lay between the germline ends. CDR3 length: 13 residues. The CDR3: CASSQDLGQPQHF. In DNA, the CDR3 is TGTGCCAGCAGCCAAGATCTGGGTCAGCCCCAGCATTTT.

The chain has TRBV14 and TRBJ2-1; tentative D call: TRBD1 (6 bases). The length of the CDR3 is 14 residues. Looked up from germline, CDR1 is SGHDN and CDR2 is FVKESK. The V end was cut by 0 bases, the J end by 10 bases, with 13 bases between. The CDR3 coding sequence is TGTGCCAGCAGCCAAGAGCTAGTGAGGGGGGAGCAGTTCTTC. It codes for CASSQELVRGEQFF.

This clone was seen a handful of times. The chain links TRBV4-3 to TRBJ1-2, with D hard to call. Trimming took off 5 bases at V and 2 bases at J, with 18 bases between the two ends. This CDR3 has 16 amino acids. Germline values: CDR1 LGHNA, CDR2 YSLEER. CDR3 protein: CASSSAHGVGNYGYTF. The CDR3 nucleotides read TGCGCCAGCAGCTCGGCTCATGGGGTAGGAAACTATGGCTACACCTTC.

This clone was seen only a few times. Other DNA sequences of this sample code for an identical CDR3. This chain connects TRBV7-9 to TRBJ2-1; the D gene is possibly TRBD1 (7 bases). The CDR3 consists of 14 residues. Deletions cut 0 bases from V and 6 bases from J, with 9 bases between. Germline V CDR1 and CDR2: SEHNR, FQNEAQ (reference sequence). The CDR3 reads CASSLAQGGNEQFF. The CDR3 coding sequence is TGTGCCAGCAGCTTAGCCCAGGGGGGCAATGAGCAGTTCTTC.

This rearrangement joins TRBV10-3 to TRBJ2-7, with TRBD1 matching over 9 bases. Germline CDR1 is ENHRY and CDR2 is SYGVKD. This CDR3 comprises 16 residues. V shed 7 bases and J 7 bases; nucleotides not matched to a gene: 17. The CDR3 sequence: CAITSNTGTGSPEQYF. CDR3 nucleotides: TGTGCCATCACATCTAATACCGGGACAGGGTCGCCGGAGCAGTACTTC.